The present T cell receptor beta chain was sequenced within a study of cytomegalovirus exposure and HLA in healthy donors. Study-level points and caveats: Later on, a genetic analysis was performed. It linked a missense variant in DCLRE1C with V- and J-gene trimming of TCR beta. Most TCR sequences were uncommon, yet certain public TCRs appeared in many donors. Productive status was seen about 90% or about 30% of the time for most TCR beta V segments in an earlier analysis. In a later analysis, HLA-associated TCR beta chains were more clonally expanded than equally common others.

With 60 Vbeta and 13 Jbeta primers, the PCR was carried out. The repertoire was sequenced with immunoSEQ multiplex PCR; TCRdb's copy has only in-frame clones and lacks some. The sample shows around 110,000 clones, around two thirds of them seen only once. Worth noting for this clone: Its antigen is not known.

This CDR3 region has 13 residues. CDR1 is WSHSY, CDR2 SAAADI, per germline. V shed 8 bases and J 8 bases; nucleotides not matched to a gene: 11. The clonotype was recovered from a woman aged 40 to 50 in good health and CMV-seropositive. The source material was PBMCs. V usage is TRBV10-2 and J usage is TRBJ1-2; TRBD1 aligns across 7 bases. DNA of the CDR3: TGCGCCAGCGTTACAGGGGAACCCGGCGGCTACACCTTC. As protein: CASVTGEPGGYTF.